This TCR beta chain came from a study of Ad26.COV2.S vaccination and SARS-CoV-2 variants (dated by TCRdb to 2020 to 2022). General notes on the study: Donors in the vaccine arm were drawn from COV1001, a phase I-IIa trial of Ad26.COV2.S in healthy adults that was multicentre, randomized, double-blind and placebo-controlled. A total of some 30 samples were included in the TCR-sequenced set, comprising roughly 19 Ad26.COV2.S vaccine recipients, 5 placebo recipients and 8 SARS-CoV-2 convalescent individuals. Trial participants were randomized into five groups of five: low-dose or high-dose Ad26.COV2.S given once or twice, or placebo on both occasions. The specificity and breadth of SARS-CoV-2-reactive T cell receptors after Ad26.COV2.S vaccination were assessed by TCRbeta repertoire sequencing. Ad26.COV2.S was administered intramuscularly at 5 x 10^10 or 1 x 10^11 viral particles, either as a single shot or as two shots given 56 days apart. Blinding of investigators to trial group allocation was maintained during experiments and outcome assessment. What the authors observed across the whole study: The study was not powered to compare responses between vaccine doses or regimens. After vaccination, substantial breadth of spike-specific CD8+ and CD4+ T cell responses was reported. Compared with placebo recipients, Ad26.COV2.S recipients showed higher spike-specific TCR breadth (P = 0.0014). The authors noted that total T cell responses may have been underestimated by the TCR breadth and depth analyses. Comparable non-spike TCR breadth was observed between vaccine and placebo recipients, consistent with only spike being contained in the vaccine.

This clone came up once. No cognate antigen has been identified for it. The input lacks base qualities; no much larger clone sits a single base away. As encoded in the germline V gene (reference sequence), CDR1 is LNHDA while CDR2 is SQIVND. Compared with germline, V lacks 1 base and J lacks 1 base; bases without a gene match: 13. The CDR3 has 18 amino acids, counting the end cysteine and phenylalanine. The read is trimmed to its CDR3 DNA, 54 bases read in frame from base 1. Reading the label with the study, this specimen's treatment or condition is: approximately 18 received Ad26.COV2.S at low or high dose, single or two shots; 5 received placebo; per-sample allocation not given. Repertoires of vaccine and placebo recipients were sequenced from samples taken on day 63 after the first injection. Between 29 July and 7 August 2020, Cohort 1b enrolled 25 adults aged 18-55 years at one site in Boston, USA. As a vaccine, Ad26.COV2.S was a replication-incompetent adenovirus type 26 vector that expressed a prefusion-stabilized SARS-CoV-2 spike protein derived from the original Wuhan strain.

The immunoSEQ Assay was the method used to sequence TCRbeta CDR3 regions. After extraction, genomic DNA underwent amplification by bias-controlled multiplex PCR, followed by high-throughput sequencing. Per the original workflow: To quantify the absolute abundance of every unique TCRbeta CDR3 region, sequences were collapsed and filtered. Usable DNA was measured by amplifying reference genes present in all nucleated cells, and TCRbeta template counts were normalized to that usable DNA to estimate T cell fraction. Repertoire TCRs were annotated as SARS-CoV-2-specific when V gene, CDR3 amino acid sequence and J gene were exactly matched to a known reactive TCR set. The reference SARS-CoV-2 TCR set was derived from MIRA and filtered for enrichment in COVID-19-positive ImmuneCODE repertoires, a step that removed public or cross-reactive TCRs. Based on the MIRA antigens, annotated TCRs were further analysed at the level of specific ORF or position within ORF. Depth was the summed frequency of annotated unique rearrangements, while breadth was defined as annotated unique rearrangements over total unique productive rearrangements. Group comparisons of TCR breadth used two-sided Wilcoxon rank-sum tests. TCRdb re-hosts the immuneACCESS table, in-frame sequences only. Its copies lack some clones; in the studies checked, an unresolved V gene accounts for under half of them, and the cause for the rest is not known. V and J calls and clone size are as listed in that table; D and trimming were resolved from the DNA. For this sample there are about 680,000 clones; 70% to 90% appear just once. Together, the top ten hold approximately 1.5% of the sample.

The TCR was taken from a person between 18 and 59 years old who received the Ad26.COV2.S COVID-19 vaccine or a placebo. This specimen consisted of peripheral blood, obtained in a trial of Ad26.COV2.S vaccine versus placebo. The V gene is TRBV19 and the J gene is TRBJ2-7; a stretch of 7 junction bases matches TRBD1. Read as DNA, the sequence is TGTGCCAGTAGTATAGTGGCTTCTTCCGGGACAGATTCCTACGAGCAGTACTTC. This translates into CASSIVASSGTDSYEQYF.